This is a list of T cell receptor beta chains from one sample in a study of blood T cell repertoires in COVID-19. The repertoire was sequenced with immunoSEQ multiplex PCR; TCRdb's copy has only in-frame clones and lacks some. Here the sample spans 150,000 or so clones, over 75% being singletons. The source material was peripheral blood. These TCRs come from a young man with COVID-19, enrolled during active disease. Each CDR3 is given with its conserved first and last residue. D genes are given only for firm matches. Not all rows give a size; the values are once, few, many and, for expanded clones, a class.

TRBJ2-7 | TRBV19 | TRBD2 | . | TGTGCCAGTAGTTCAGTAGCGGGAGGACATAAAGACGAGCAGTACTTC | CASSSVAGGHKDEQYF
TRBJ2-1 | TRBV5-1 | . | . | TGCGCCAGCAGCCGAGGACTGCGTCGGACCCCCTACAATGAGCAGTTCTTC | CASSRGLRRTPYNEQFF
TRBJ1-1 | TRBV19 | TRBD1 | . | TGTGCCAGTAGTACACCAACAGGGGGCATCACTGAAGCTTTCTTT | CASSTPTGGITEAFF
TRBJ1-5 | TRBV7-2 | . | once | TGTGCCAGCAGCTTATGGGGGCTTCAGCCCCAGCATTTT | CASSLWGLQPQHF
TRBJ2-7 | TRBV7-9 | . | . | TGTGCCAGCAGCTTATACCGCCTGACACAGGCACATTCCTACGAGCAGTACTTC | CASSLYRLTQAHSYEQYF
TRBJ2-5 | TRBV5-1 | TRBD1 | . | TGCGCCAGCAGCTTCAGGGACAGGGGGCCTGGGGAGACCCAGTACTTC | CASSFRDRGPGETQYF
TRBJ2-1 | TRBV27 | . | . | TGTGCCAGCAGTTTAAGGCAGGGGCTAAATGAGCAGTTCTTC | CASSLRQGLNEQFF
TRBJ2-3 | TRBV27 | TRBD1 | . | TGTGCCAGCAGGGGGACAGTCTACACAGATACGCAGTATTTT | CASRGTVYTDTQYF
TRBJ2-3 | TRBV7-8 | . | . | TGTGCCAGCAGCTTACACAGGGTTATCACAGATACGCAGTATTTT | CASSLHRVITDTQYF
TRBJ1-1 | TRBV28 | . | . | TGTGCCAGCAGGCCGGGGATGAACACTGAAGCTTTCTTT | CASRPGMNTEAFF